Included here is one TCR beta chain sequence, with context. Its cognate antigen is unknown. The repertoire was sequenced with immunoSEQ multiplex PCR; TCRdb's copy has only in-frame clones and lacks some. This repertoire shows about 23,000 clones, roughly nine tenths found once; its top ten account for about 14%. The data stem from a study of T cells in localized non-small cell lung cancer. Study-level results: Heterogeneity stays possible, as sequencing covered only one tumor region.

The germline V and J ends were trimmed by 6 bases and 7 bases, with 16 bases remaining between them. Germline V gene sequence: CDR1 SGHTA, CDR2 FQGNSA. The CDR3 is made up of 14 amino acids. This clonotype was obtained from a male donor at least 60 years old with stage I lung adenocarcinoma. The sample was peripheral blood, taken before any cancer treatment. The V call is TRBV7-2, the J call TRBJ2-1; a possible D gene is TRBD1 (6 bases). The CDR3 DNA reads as TGTGCCAGCAGGGCCTACAGGGAACAGAATGAGCAGTTCTTC. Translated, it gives CASRAYREQNEQFF.